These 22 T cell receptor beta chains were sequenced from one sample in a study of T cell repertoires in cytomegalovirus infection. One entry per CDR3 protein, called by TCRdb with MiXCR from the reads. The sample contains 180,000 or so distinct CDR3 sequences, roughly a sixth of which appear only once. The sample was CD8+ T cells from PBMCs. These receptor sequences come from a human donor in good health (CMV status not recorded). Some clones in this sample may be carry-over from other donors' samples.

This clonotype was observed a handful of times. CDR3 amino acids: CASQLYTF. The CDR3 DNA follows: TGTGCCAGCCAGTTGTACACCTTC. V and J are TRBV12-3 or TRBV12-4 and TRBJ1-2; unclear D gene. The V end lost 8 bases, the J end lost 11 bases, and 6 bases lay between the germline ends. The CDR3 consists of 8 residues.

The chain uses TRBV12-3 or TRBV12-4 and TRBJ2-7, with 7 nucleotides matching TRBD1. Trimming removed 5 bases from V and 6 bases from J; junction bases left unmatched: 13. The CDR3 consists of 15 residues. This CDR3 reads CASSPTGHIPSEQYF. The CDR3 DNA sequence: TGTGCCAGCAGTCCGACAGGGCACATTCCATCCGAGCAGTACTTC.

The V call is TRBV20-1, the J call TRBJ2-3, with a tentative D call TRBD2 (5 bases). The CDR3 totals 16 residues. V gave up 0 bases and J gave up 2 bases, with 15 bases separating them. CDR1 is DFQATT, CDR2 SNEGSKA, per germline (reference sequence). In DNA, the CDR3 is TGCAGTGCTAGAGATAGGAGCGGAGCAATCACAGATACGCAGTATTTT. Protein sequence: CSARDRSGAITDTQYF.

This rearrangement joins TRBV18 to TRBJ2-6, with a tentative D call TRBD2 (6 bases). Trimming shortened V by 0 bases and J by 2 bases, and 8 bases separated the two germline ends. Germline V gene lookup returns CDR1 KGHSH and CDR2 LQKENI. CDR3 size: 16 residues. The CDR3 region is CASSPPPGAGANVLTF. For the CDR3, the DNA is TGTGCCAGCTCACCACCGCCGGGAGCTGGGGCCAACGTCCTGACTTTC.

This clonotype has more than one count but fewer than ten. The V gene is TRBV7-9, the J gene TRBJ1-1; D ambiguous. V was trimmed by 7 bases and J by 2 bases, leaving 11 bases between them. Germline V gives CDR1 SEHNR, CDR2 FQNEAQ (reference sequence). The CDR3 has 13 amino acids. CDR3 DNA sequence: TGTGCCAGCACTGACACGTTTAACACTGAAGCTTTCTTT. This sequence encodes CASTDTFNTEAFF.

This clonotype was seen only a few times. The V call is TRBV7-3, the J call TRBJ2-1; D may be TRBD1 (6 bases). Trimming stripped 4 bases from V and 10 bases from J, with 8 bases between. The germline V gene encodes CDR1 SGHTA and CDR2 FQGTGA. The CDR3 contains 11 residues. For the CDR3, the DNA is TGTGCCAGCAGCTCCGACAGGGAGCAGTTCTTC. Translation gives CASSSDREQFF.

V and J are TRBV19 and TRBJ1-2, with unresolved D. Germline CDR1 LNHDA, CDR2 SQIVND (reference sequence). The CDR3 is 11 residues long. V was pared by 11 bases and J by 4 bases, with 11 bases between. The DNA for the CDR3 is TGTGCCGCGATGGGGTCCTATGGCTACACCTTC. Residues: CAAMGSYGYTF.

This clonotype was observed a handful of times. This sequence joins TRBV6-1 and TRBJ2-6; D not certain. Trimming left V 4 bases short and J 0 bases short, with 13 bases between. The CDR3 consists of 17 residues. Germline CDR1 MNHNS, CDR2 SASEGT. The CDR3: CASSGPVVHSGANVLTF. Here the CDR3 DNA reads TGTGCCAGCAGTGGGCCAGTGGTCCACTCTGGGGCCAACGTCCTGACTTTC.

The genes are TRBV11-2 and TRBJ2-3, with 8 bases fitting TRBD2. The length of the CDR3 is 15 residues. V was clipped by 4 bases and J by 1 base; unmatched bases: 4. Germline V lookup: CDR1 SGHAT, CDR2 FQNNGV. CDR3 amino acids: CASSWAAGGTDTQYF. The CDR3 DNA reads TGTGCCAGCAGCTGGGCAGCGGGGGGCACAGATACGCAGTATTTT.

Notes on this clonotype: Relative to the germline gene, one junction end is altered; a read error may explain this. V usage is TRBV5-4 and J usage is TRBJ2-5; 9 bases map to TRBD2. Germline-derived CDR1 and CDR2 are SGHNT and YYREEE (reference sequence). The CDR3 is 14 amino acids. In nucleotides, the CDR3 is TGTGCCAGCAGACCAAGACTAGCGGAAGAGACCCGGTACTTC. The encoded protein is CASRPRLAEETRYF.

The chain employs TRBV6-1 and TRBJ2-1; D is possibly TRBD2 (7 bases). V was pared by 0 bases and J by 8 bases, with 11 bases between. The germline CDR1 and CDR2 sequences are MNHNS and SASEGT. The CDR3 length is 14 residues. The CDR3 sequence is CASSEARGGDEQFF. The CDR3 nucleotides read TGTGCCAGCAGTGAAGCGAGGGGGGGCGATGAGCAGTTCTTC.

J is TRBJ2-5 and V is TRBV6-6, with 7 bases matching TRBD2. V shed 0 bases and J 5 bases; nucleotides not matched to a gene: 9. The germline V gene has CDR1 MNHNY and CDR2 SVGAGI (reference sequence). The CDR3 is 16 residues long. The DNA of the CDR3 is TGTGCCAGCAGTTACTCGTGGCTAGCGGAGGTGGAGACCCAGTACTTC. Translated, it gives CASSYSWLAEVETQYF.

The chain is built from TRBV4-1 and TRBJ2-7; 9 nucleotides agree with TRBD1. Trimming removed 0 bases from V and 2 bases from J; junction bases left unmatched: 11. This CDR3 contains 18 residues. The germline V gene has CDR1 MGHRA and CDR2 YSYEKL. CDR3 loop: CASSQEGPADRGPYEQYF. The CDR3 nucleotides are TGCGCCAGCAGCCAAGAGGGCCCCGCGGACAGGGGCCCCTACGAGCAGTACTTC.

CDR3 DNA: TGTGCTAGTGGTCTCCTCGTGGGGGCCGATACGCAGTATTTT. It yields the protein CASGLLVGADTQYF. The chain combines TRBV12-5 with TRBJ2-3; weak D call: TRBD1 (6 bases). There are 14 residues in the CDR3. The V gene's germline CDR1 is LGHNT and CDR2 FRNRAP. V was cut by 5 bases and J by 6 bases, with 15 bases left in between.

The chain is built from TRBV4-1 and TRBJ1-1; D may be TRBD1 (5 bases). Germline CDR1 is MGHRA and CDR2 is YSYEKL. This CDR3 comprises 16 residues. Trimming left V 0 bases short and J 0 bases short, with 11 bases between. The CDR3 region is CASSQDGAEMNTEAFF. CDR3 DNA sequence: TGCGCCAGCAGCCAAGATGGGGCCGAGATGAACACTGAAGCTTTCTTT.

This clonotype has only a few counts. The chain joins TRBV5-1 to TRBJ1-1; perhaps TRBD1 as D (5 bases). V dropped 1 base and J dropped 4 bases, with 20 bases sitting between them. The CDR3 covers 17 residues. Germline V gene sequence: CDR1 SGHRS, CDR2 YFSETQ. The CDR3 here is CASSLRQGSLSGTEAFF. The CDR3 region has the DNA TGCGCCAGCAGCTTGAGGCAGGGCTCTCTGTCGGGCACTGAAGCTTTCTTT.

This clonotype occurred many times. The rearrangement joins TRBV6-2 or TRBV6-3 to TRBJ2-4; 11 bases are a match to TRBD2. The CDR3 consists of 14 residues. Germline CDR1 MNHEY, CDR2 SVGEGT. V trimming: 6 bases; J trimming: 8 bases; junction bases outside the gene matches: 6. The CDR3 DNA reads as TGTGCCAGCAGGTCTAGCGGGGGGCAGGACATTCAGTACTTC. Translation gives CASRSSGGQDIQYF.

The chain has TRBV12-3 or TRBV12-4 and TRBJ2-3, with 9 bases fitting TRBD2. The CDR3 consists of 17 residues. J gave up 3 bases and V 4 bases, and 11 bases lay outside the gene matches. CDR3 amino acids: CASSSNSGGSWTDTQYF. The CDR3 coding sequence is TGTGCCAGCAGTTCTAATAGCGGGGGCTCGTGGACAGATACGCAGTATTTT.

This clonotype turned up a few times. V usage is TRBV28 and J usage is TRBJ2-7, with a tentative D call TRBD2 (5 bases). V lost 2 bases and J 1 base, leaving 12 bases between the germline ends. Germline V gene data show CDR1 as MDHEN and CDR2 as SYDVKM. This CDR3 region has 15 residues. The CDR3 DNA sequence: TGTGCCAGCAGTTTAGGACTTCGAAGGTCCTACGAGCAGTACTTC. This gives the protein CASSLGLRRSYEQYF.

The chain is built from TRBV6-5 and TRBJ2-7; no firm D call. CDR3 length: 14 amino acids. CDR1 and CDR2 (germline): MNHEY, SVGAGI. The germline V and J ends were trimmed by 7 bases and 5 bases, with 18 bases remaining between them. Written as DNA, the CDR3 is TGTGCCAGCAACCCCCAAACGCCCGGCCACGAGCAGTACTTC. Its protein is CASNPQTPGHEQYF.

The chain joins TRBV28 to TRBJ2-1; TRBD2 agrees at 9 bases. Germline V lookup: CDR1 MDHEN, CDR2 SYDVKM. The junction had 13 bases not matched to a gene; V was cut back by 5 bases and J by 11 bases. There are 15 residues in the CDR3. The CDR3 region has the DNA TGTGCCAGCAGTAGCGGGACTAGCCTGAGGGATAAGCAGTTCTTC. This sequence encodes CASSSGTSLRDKQFF.

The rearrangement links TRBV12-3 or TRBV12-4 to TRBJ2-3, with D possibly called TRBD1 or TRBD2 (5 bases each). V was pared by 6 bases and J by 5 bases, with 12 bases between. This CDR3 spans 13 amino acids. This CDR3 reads CASRPRGEDTQYF. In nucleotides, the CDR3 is TGTGCCAGCAGGCCAAGGGGAGAAGATACGCAGTATTTT.